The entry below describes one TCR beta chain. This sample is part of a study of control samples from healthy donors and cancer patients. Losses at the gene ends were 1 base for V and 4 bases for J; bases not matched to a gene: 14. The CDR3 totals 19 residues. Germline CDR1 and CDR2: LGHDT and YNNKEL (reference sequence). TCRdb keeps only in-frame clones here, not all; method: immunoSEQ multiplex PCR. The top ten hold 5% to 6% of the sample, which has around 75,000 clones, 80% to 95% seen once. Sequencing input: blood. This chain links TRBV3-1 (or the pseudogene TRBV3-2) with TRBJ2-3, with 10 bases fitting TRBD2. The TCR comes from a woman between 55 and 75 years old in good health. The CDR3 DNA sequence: TGTGCCAGCAGCCAAGGGTACAGCGGGAGGGTTTTAGTGGCAGATACGCAGTATTTT. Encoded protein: CASSQGYSGRVLVADTQYF.